This T cell receptor (beta chain) originates from a study of cytomegalovirus exposure and HLA in healthy donors. The wider study: An earlier analysis identified under 130 million unique TCR beta sequences in about 179 million T cells.

PCR primers comprised 60 Vbeta and 13 Jbeta primers. The assay was immunoSEQ multiplex PCR, and TCRdb's table has in-frame clones only and misses some. There are some 200,000 clones in the sample; 76% occur only once, and approximately 0.63% lies in the top ten. As concerns this clone: Its antigen is as yet unknown.

Study-wide results and limits: Among TCR beta chains, those listed as cytomegalovirus-associated numbered about 160. Immune exposure data for these donors was limited to CMV serostatus.

V lost 4 bases to trimming and J lost 3 bases, with 17 bases between them. The length of the CDR3 is 16 residues. Germline values: CDR1 PRHDT, CDR2 FYEKMQ (reference sequence). This chain uses TRBV13 with TRBJ2-3, with D perhaps TRBD2 (5 bases). The receptor was isolated from a man aged 18 to 29 in good health and CMV-seronegative. Sequencing input: PBMCs. The CDR3 loop reads CASSCFPRVRTDTQYF. CDR3 coding DNA: TGTGCCAGCAGCTGCTTTCCGAGGGTCAGGACAGATACGCAGTATTTT.